This T cell receptor beta chain appears in the sequencing data of a study of T cell changes during pregnancy in multiple sclerosis. The protocol was immunoSEQ multiplex PCR, while the TCRdb copy is restricted to in-frame clones and leaves out a portion. This sample carries 70,000 to 95,000 clones, around 93% of them seen once, and the ten largest clones take about 3.9%. The ends were cut back, 6 bases at V and 4 bases at J, with 16 bases in the middle. CDR3 length equals 15 residues. Germline loops: CDR1 SNHLY, CDR2 FYNNEI. The receptor comes from a female donor with multiple sclerosis, enrolled in a pregnancy study. The gene calls are TRBV2 and TRBJ2-1; D might be TRBD2 (5 bases). The sequences come from peripheral blood, collected in the first trimester of pregnancy. CDR3 DNA: TGTGCCAGCAGATTAAGCGGCGAGGATTACAATGAGCAGTTCTTC. Residues: CASRLSGEDYNEQFF.